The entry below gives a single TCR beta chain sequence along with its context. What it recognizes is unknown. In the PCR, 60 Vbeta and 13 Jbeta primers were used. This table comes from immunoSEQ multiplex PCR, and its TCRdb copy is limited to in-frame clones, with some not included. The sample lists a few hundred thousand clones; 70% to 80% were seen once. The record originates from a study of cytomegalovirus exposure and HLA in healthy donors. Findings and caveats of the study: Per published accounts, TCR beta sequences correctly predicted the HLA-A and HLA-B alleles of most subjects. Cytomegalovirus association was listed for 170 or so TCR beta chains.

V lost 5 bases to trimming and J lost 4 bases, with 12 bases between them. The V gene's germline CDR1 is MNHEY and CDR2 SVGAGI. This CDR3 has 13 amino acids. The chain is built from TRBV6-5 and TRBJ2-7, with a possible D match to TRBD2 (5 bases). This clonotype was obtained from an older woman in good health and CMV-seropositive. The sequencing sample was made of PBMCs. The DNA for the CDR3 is TGTGCCAGCAGTGAAACTAGGGATTACGAGCAGTACTTC. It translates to CASSETRDYEQYF.